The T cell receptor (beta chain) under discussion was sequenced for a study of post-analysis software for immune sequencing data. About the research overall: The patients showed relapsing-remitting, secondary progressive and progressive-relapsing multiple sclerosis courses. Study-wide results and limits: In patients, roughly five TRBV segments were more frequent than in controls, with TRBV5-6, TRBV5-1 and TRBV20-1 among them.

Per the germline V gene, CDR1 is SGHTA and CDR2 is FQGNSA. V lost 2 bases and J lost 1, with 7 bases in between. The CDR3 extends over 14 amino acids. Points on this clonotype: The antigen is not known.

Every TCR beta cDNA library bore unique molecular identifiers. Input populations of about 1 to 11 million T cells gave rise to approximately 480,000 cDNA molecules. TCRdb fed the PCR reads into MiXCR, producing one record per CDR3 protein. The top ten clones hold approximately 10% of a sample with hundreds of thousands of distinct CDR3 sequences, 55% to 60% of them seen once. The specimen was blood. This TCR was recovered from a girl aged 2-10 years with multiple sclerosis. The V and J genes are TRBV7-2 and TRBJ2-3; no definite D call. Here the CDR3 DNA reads TGTGCCAGCAGCTTAAACCAGGGCACAGATACGCAGTATTTT. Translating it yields CASSLNQGTDTQYF.